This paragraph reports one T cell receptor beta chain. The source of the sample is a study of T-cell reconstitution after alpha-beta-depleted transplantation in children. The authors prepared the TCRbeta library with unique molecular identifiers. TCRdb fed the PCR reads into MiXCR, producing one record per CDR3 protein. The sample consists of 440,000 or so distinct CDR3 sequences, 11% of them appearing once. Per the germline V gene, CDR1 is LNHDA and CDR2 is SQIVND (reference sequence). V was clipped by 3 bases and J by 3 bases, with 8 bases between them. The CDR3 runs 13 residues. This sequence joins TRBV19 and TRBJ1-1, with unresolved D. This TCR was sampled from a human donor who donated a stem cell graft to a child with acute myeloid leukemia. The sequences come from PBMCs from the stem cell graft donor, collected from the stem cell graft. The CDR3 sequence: CASSILGHTEAFF. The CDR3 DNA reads TGTGCCAGTAGTATTTTGGGTCACACTGAAGCTTTCTTT.